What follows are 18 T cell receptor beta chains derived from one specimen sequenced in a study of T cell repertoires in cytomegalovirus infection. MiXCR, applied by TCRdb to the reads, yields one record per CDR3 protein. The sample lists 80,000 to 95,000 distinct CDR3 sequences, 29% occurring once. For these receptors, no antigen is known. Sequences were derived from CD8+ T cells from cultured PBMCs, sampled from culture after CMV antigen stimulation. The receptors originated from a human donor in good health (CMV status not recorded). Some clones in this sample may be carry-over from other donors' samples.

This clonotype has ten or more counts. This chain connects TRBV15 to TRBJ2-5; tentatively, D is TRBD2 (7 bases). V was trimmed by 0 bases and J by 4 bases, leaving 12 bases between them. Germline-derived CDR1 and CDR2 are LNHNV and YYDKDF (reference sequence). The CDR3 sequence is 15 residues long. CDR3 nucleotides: TGTGCCACCAGCAGAGAACAGGGCGGGGGAGAGACCCAGTACTTC. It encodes CATSREQGGGETQYF.

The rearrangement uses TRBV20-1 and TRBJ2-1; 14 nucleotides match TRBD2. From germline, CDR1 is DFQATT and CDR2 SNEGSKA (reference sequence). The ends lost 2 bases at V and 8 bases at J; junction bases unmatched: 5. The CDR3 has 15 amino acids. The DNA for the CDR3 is TGCAGTGCTAGAAGACTAGCGGGGGGGCCGGATGAGCAGTTCTTC. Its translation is CSARRLAGGPDEQFF.

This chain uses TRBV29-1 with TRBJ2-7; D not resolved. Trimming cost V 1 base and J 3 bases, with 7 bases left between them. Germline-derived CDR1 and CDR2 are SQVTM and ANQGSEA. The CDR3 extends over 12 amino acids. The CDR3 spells CSVEVSGYEQYF. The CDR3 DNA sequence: TGCAGCGTTGAAGTATCAGGCTACGAGCAGTACTTC.

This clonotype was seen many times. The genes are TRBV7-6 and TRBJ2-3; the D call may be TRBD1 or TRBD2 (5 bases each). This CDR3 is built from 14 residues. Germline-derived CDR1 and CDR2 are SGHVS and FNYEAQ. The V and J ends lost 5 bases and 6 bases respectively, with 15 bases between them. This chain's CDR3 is CASSRSGTGDTQYF. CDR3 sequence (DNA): TGTGCCAGCAGCCGATCCGGGACGGGGGATACGCAGTATTTT.

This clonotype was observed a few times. This CDR3 reads CASSLGWSEQFF. Written as DNA, the CDR3 is TGTGCCAGCAGCTTAGGGTGGAGTGAGCAGTTCTTC. This rearrangement joins TRBV11-2 to TRBJ2-1; unclear D gene. Trimming cost V 1 base and J 9 bases, with 7 bases left between them. Germline assignment: CDR1 SGHAT and CDR2 FQNNGV. The CDR3 contains 12 residues. The complete variable domain, with remaining parts taken from reference TRBV11-2 and TRBJ2-1, reads EAGVAQSPRYKIIEKRQSVAFWCNPISGHATLYWYQQILGQGPKLLIQFQNNGVVDDSQLPKDRFSAERLKGVDSTLKIQPAKLEDSAVYLCASSLGWSEQFFGPGTRLTVL.

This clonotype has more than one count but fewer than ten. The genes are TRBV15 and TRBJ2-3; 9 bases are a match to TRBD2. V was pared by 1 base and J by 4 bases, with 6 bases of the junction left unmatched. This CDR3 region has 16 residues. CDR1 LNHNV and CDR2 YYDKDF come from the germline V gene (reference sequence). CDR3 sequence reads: CATSRASGGGADTQYF. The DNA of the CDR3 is TGTGCCACCAGCAGAGCGTCGGGCGGGGGGGCAGATACGCAGTATTTT.

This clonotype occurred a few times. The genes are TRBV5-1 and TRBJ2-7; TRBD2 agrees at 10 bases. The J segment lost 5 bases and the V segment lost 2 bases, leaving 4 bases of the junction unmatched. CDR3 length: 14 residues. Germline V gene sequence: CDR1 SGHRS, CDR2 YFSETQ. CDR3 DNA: TGCGCCAGCAGCTTTAGCGGGGGGACTCACGAGCAGTACTTC. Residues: CASSFSGGTHEQYF.

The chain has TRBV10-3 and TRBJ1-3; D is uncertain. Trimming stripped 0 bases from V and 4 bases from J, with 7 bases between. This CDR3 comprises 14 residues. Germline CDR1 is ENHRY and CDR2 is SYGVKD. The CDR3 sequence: CAISESGQGNTIYF. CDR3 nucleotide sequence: TGTGCCATCAGTGAGTCGGGTCAAGGAAACACCATATATTTT.

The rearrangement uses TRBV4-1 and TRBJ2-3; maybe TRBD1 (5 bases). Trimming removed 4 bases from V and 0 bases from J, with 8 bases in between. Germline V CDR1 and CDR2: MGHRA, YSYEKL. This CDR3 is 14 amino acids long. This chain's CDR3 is CASSLGPSTDTQYF. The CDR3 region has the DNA TGCGCCAGCAGCCTGGGGCCTAGCACAGATACGCAGTATTTT.

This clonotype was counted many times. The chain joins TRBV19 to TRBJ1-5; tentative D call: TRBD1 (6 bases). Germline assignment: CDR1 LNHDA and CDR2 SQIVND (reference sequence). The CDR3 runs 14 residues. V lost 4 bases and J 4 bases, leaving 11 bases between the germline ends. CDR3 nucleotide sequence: TGTGCCAGTAGTAGTCAGGGGACGAATCAGCCCCAGCATTTT. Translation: CASSSQGTNQPQHF.

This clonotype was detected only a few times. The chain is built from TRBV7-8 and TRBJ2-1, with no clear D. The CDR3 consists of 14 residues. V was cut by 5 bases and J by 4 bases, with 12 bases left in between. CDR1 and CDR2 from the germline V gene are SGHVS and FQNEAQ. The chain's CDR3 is CASSPFVEYNEQFF. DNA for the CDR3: TGTGCCAGCAGCCCCTTCGTGGAATACAATGAGCAGTTCTTC.

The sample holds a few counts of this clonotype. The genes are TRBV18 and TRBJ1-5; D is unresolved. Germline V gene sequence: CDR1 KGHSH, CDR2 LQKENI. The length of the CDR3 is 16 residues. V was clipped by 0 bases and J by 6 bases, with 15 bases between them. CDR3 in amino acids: CASSPPGRPQGQPQHF. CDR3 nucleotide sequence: TGTGCCAGCTCACCACCGGGGAGACCCCAAGGTCAGCCCCAGCATTTT.

CDR3 in amino acids: CASSYGAVEAFF. CDR3 DNA: TGTGCCAGCAGTTACGGTGCGGTTGAAGCTTTCTTT. This chain uses TRBV6-6 with TRBJ1-1; D gene uncertain. V lost 2 bases, J lost 7 bases, and 8 bases lay in between. The CDR3 runs to 12 residues. CDR1 is MNHNY and CDR2 is SVGAGI in the germline V gene (reference sequence).

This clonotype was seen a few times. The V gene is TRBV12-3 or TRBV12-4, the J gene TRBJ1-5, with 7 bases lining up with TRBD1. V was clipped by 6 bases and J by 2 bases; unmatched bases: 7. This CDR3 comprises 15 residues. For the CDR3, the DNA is TGTGCCAGCAGCCCCCTGGGGACAGGCAATCAGCCCCAGCATTTT. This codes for CASSPLGTGNQPQHF.

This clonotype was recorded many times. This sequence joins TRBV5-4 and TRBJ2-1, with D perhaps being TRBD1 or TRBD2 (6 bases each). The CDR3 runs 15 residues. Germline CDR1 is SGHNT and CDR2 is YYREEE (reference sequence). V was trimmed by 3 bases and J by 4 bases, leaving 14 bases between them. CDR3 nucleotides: TGTGCCAGCAGCTCAAAAACAGGGACTTACAATGAGCAGTTCTTC. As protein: CASSSKTGTYNEQFF.

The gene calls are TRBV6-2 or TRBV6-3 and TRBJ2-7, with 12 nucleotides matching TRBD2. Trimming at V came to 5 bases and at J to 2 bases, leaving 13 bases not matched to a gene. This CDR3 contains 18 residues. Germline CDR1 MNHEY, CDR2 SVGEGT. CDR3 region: CASSPRTILAGGTYEQYF. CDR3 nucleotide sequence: TGTGCCAGCAGTCCACGGACCATACTAGCGGGAGGAACCTACGAGCAGTACTTC.

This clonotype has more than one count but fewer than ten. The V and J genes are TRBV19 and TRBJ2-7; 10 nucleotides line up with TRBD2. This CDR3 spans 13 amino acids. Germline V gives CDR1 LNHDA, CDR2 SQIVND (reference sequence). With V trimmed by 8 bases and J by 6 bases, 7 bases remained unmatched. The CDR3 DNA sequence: TGTGCCAGTCGGACTAGCGGCCACGGCGAGCAGTACTTC. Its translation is CASRTSGHGEQYF.

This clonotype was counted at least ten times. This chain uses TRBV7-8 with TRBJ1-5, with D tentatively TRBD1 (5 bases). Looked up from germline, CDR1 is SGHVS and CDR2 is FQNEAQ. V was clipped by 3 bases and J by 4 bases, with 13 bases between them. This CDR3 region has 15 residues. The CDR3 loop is CASSFFRDANQPQHF. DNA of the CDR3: TGTGCCAGCAGCTTCTTTCGGGACGCGAATCAGCCCCAGCATTTT.